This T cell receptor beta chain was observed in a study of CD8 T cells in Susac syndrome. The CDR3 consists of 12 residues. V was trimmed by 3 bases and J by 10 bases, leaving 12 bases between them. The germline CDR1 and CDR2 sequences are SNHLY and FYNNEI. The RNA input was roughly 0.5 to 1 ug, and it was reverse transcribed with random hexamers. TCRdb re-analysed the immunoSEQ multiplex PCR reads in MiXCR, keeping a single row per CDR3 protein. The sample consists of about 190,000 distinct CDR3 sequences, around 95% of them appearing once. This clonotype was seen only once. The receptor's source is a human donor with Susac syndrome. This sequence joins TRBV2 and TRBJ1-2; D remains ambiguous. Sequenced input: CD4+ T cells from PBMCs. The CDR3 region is CASSEVVGYYTF. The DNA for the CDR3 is TGTGCCAGCAGTGAGGTGGTAGGGTACTACACCTTC.